This T cell receptor beta chain was recorded in a study of blood T cell repertoires in COVID-19. Produced via immunoSEQ multiplex PCR; TCRdb's table is partial and in-frame only. The sample shows roughly 260,000 clones, approximately 86% of them seen only once. The CDR3 runs 15 residues. V was pared by 1 base and J by 4 bases, with 13 bases between. The germline V gene encodes CDR1 MGHDK and CDR2 SYGVNS. This clone was recorded only once. The chain has TRBV25-1 and TRBJ2-5, with D unclear. The receptor was isolated from a woman aged 25 to 39 with acute COVID-19. Sequencing was carried out using PBMCs or T cells enriched from blood (not recorded which). The CDR3 spells CASSESLILGETQYF. The CDR3 DNA is TGTGCCAGCAGTGAATCTTTAATTCTCGGAGAGACCCAGTACTTC.